The 30 T cell receptor beta chains listed next were all sequenced from one sample in a study of post-analysis software for immune sequencing data. Whole-study findings and limits: Higher frequency in patients than in controls was seen for roughly five TRBV segments, with TRBV5-6, TRBV5-1 and TRBV20-1 among them.

Every TCR beta cDNA library bore unique molecular identifiers. TCRdb processed the PCR reads anew with MiXCR; each CDR3 protein has one entry. This repertoire shows about 460,000 distinct CDR3 sequences, roughly 45% found once; its top ten account for around an eighth. Which antigens these TCRs recognize remains unknown. The source material was blood. The receptors derive from a girl under 18 with multiple sclerosis.

This clonotype was counted a single time. The V and J genes are TRBV19 and TRBJ1-2; tentative D call: TRBD1 (5 bases). Germline V CDR1 and CDR2: LNHDA, SQIVND (reference sequence). V was shortened by 9 bases and J by 4 bases, with 12 bases between the two germline ends. The CDR3 length is 12 residues. CDR3 sequence (DNA): TGTGCCAGCGGACAAGGACGCTATGGCTACACCTTC. Protein product: CASGQGRYGYTF.

The chain joins TRBV27 to TRBJ2-4; D is perhaps TRBD1 (6 bases). The J call could be wrong; TRBJ2-7 is a better fit for the DNA end. CDR3 size: 14 residues. The V gene's germline CDR1 is MNHEY and CDR2 SMNVEV (reference sequence). The CDR3 sequence is CASSSRDTQYEQYF. CDR3 bases: TGTGCCAGCAGTTCACGGGACACGCAGTACGAGCAGTACTTC.

This clonotype has only a few counts. The chain is built from TRBV9 and TRBJ2-5; D possibly matches TRBD1 or TRBD2 (5 bases each). The CDR3 runs to 15 residues. CDR1 is SGDLS and CDR2 is YYNGEE in the germline V gene. The ends were cut back, 2 bases at V and 5 bases at J, with 16 bases in the middle. The DNA for the CDR3 is TGTGCCAGCAGCGTTCAGGGTAGCGAAAAGGAGACCCAGTACTTC. This sequence encodes CASSVQGSEKETQYF.

The CDR3 region is CSVVTNQETQYF. The CDR3 nucleotides read TGCAGCGTTGTTACCAACCAAGAGACCCAGTACTTC. The V call is TRBV29-1, the J call TRBJ2-5, with unresolved D. The CDR3 is 12 amino acids. V gave up 4 bases and J gave up 0 bases, with 6 bases separating them. Germline V gene lookup returns CDR1 SQVTM and CDR2 ANQGSEA. Full variable domain (rest looked up from reference TRBV29-1 and TRBJ2-5): SAVISQKPSRDICQRGTSLTIQCQVDSQVTMMFWYRQQPGQSLTLIATANQGSEATYESGFVIDKFPISRPNLTFSTLTVSNMSPEDSSIYLCSVVTNQETQYFGPGTRLLVL.

The chain recombines TRBV20-1 with TRBJ2-3; possible D gene TRBD2, 6 bases. Trimming took off 0 bases at V and 2 bases at J, with 12 bases between the two ends. This CDR3 contains 15 residues. Germline V lookup: CDR1 DFQATT, CDR2 SNEGSKA (reference sequence). CDR3 residues: CSARDPAGYTDTQYF. CDR3 DNA sequence: TGCAGTGCTAGAGACCCAGCGGGCTACACAGATACGCAGTATTTT.

In its sample, this clonotype was seen a few times. This chain joins TRBV20-1 and TRBJ2-7; D remains unclear. Near its end, the DNA agrees better with TRBJ2-4, so the J call may be wrong. Germline assignment: CDR1 DFQATT and CDR2 SNEGSKA (reference sequence). The CDR3 runs 13 residues. CDR3 sequence: CSASGEPANIQYF. CDR3 nucleotides: TGCAGTGCTAGTGGAGAGCCGGCAAACATTCAGTACTTC.

This clonotype occurred a few times. The chain employs TRBV28 and TRBJ2-7; D not certain. Germline assignment: CDR1 MDHEN and CDR2 SYDVKM. V lost 5 bases to trimming and J lost 4 bases, with 6 bases between them. The CDR3 loop spans 11 amino acids. CDR3 nucleotide sequence: TGTGCCAGCAGTATCCAATACGAGCAGTACTTC. It is translated as CASSIQYEQYF.

The J gene is TRBJ2-4, the V gene TRBV28; D is uncertain. V dropped 5 bases and J dropped 1 base, with 9 bases sitting between them. CDR3 length equals 14 residues. Germline values: CDR1 MDHEN, CDR2 SYDVKM. CDR3 sequence: CASSIGNAKNIQYF. The CDR3 nucleotides read TGTGCCAGCAGTATCGGTAACGCCAAAAACATTCAGTACTTC.

This chain uses TRBV7-2 with TRBJ2-1, with D maybe TRBD2 (5 bases). Looked up from germline, CDR1 is SGHTA and CDR2 is FQGNSA. Between the trimmed V and J ends, which lost 5 bases and 9 bases, there was a span of 11 bases. This CDR3 comprises 12 residues. The CDR3 sequence: CASSPEVGEQFF. In nucleotides, the CDR3 is TGTGCCAGCAGCCCGGAGGTGGGTGAGCAGTTCTTC. Based on the CDR3 plus reference TRBV7-2 and TRBJ2-1, the full variable domain is GAGVSQSPSNKVTEKGKDVELRCDPISGHTALYWYRQSLGQGLEFLIYFQGNSAPDKSGLPSDRFSAERTGGSVSTLTIQRTQQEDSAVYLCASSPEVGEQFFGPGTRLTVL.

This clonotype has a handful of counts. This chain links TRBV18 with TRBJ2-7; weak D call: TRBD2 (5 bases). Germline V gene sequence: CDR1 KGHSH, CDR2 LQKENI. The CDR3 loop spans 16 amino acids. V was trimmed by 3 bases and J by 5 bases, leaving 20 bases between them. The CDR3 DNA reads TGTGCCAGCTCACCTGACCAAGCGGATGTACGGAACGAGCAGTACTTC. Residues: CASSPDQADVRNEQYF. The full variable domain, completed using reference TRBV18 and TRBJ2-7, is NAGVMQNPRHLVRRRGQEARLRCSPMKGHSHVYWYRQLPEEGLKFMVYLQKENIIDESGMPKERFSAEFPKEGPSILRIQQVVRGDSAAYFCASSPDQADVRNEQYFGPGTRLTVT.

V usage is TRBV2 and J usage is TRBJ2-1, with D uncertain. V lost 1 base and J lost 7, with 11 bases in between. The CDR3 totals 14 residues. CDR1 SNHLY and CDR2 FYNNEI come from the germline V gene. The CDR3 reads CASSEGLPPNEQFF. Written as DNA, the CDR3 is TGTGCCAGCAGTGAAGGGCTGCCTCCGAATGAGCAGTTCTTC.

The count of this clonotype is one. This chain uses TRBV9 with TRBJ2-4; no clear D gene. V shed 5 bases and J shed 4 bases, with 7 bases lying between them. The germline V gene encodes CDR1 SGDLS and CDR2 YYNGEE. The CDR3 is made up of 12 amino acids. The CDR3 nucleotides read TGTGCCAGCAGAGGCGTAAAAAACATTCAGTACTTC. Translation: CASRGVKNIQYF.

This clonotype appeared a few times. V gene TRBV11-3 combines with J gene TRBJ2-1, with D perhaps TRBD2 (5 bases). The CDR3 covers 13 residues. V lost 5 bases to trimming and J lost 7 bases, with 12 bases between them. Germline loops: CDR1 SGHNT, CDR2 YENEEA. The CDR3: CASSPGRTNEQFF. CDR3 nucleotides: TGTGCCAGCAGCCCCGGACGGACTAATGAGCAGTTCTTC.

CDR3 nucleotide sequence: TGTGCCAGCAGTGTGTCCCGACAGGGAGACGGCTACACCTTC. Protein sequence: CASSVSRQGDGYTF. The chain links TRBV6-1 to TRBJ1-2; 7 bases match TRBD1. In germline, CDR1 is MNHNS, CDR2 SASEGT. V lost 4 bases and J lost 8; bases outside the gene matches: 10. The CDR3 sequence is 14 residues long.

This clonotype was seen only a few times. The chain carries TRBV6-6 and TRBJ2-7; no clear D. CDR1 is MNHNY and CDR2 is SVGAGI in the germline V gene (reference sequence). The CDR3 has 13 amino acids. V lost 5 bases and J 2 bases, leaving 10 bases between the germline ends. The chain's CDR3 is CASSKQGAYEQYF. The CDR3 coding sequence is TGTGCCAGCAGTAAGCAAGGAGCCTACGAGCAGTACTTC.

V is TRBV7-3 and J is TRBJ2-1; D not certain. This CDR3 contains 16 residues. Trimming left V 5 bases short and J 0 bases short, with 14 bases between. Germline assignment: CDR1 SGHTA and CDR2 FQGTGA. The DNA for the CDR3 is TGTGCCAGCAGCGTCTCAGGCGATAGCTCCTACAATGAGCAGTTCTTC. Its protein is CASSVSGDSSYNEQFF. Supplemented by reference TRBV7-3 and TRBJ2-1, the full variable domain reads GAGVSQTPSNKVTEKGKYVELRCDPISGHTALYWYRQSLGQGPEFLIYFQGTGAADDSGLPNDRFFAVRPEGSVSTLKIQRTERGDSAVYLCASSVSGDSSYNEQFFGPGTRLTVL.

The chain has TRBV5-1 and TRBJ2-2; D is perhaps TRBD1 (7 bases). CDR3 size: 15 residues. V lost 3 bases to trimming and J lost 2 bases, with 11 bases between them. The germline V gene has CDR1 SGHRS and CDR2 YFSETQ. CDR3 in amino acids: CASSWGDSNTGELFF. The CDR3 DNA sequence: TGCGCCAGCAGCTGGGGGGACAGCAACACCGGGGAGCTGTTTTTT.

The V gene is TRBV7-9, the J gene TRBJ2-1; D remains ambiguous. This CDR3 has 12 amino acids. V was cut by 2 bases and J by 8 bases, with 7 bases left in between. The germline V gene has CDR1 SEHNR and CDR2 FQNEAQ (reference sequence). This CDR3 reads CASSLFDHEQFF. CDR3 bases: TGTGCCAGCAGCTTATTCGACCATGAGCAGTTCTTC.

The chain has TRBV20-1 and TRBJ2-7; D not certain. The germline V and J ends were trimmed by 0 bases and 2 bases, with 8 bases remaining between them. The CDR3 spans 13 residues. Germline V lookup: CDR1 DFQATT, CDR2 SNEGSKA (reference sequence). The CDR3 DNA follows: TGCAGTGCTAGAGATAAAGACGCCTACGAGCAGTACTTC. It translates to CSARDKDAYEQYF.

In its sample, this clonotype was seen a few times. The chain carries TRBV5-1 and TRBJ1-2, with TRBD1 matching 9 bases. Germline CDR1 reads SGHRS; CDR2 reads YFSETQ. The CDR3 is made up of 15 amino acids. The J segment lost 3 bases and the V segment lost 0 bases, leaving 3 bases of the junction unmatched. The DNA of the CDR3 is TGCGCCAGCAGCTTGGGGGACAGGGTATACTATGGCTACACCTTC. Translation gives CASSLGDRVYYGYTF.

The chain uses TRBV5-1 and TRBJ2-5; D is undetermined. The V gene lost 0 bases and the J gene lost 5 bases, with 11 bases spanning the gap. Looked up from germline, CDR1 is SGHRS and CDR2 is YFSETQ. The CDR3 has 14 residues. Here the CDR3 DNA reads TGCGCCAGCAGCTTGGGACCAGACCGGGAGACCCAGTACTTC. Amino acids: CASSLGPDRETQYF.

J is TRBJ2-7 and V is TRBV6-1; 9 nucleotides agree with TRBD2. The CDR3 totals 15 residues. Germline CDR1 is MNHNS and CDR2 is SASEGT. Unmatched junction bases numbered 7, after V lost 6 bases and J lost 1 base. DNA for the CDR3: TGTGCCAGCAGAATAGCGGGAGTAGAGTCCTACGAGCAGTACTTC. Residues: CASRIAGVESYEQYF.

In its sample, this clonotype was seen a few times. The CDR3 DNA sequence: TGTGCCATCAGTGTGGCCCGGCTAGTGATAACAACCGGGGAGCTGTTTTTT. This codes for CAISVARLVITTGELFF. The J gene is TRBJ2-2, the V gene TRBV10-3, with unresolved D. This CDR3 region has 17 residues. CDR1 and CDR2 from the germline V gene are ENHRY and SYGVKD. V lost 4 bases to trimming and J lost 5 bases, with 20 bases between them.

This clonotype was seen once. The chain carries TRBV12-3 or TRBV12-4 and TRBJ2-3, with 8 bases lining up with TRBD2. The CDR3 length is 16 residues. J was trimmed by 2 bases and V by 5 bases; bases with no gene match: 9. CDR3 coding DNA: TGTGCCAGCAGTCAAGCGGGAGACGACCCCACAGATACGCAGTATTTT. This translates into CASSQAGDDPTDTQYF.

The rearrangement links TRBV24-1 to TRBJ2-1; 8 bases are a match to TRBD1. V lost 3 bases and J lost 6; bases outside the gene matches: 0. Germline V gene lookup returns CDR1 KGHDR and CDR2 SFDVKD. The CDR3 length is 13 residues. The CDR3 coding sequence is TGTGCCACCAGTGATGGACAGGGCAATGAGCAGTTCTTC. Protein sequence: CATSDGQGNEQFF.

This clonotype was recorded a few times. The chain carries TRBV28 and TRBJ1-1; D not resolved. The germline CDR1 and CDR2 sequences are MDHEN and SYDVKM. V gave up 2 bases and J gave up 1 base, with 11 bases separating them. This CDR3 comprises 15 residues. The CDR3, as DNA: TGTGCCAGCAGTTTAAGGGCGAGAGGGAACACTGAAGCTTTCTTT. Translated: CASSLRARGNTEAFF.

This clonotype was observed a handful of times. V gene TRBV2 combines with J gene TRBJ2-5; D is possibly TRBD2 (5 bases). CDR3 length equals 14 residues. The germline CDR1 and CDR2 sequences are SNHLY and FYNNEI. Trimming shortened V by 6 bases and J by 0 bases, and 11 bases separated the two germline ends. Here the CDR3 reads CASSELAYQETQYF. In nucleotides, the CDR3 is TGTGCCAGCAGCGAGCTAGCTTACCAAGAGACCCAGTACTTC.

This clonotype came up a few times. The chain combines TRBV29-1 with TRBJ2-1; the D gene is possibly TRBD2 (6 bases). There are 13 residues in the CDR3. Germline-derived CDR1 and CDR2 are SQVTM and ANQGSEA. The V end was cut by 3 bases, the J end by 8 bases, with 14 bases between. Here the CDR3 reads CSVEGLGIYEQFF. The CDR3 nucleotides read TGCAGCGTTGAGGGACTGGGCATATATGAGCAGTTCTTC.

In this sample, this clonotype turned up a few times. The rearrangement links TRBV12-3 or TRBV12-4 to TRBJ1-2, with D maybe TRBD1 (5 bases). This CDR3 spans 11 amino acids. V lost 5 bases, J lost 7 bases, and 8 bases lay in between. The CDR3 loop is CASSTGFGYTF. The CDR3, as DNA: TGTGCCAGCAGTACAGGTTTTGGCTACACCTTC.

This clonotype has only a few counts. The CDR3 spells CATSSPAGDRETQYF. CDR3 coding DNA: TGTGCCACTTCTTCACCAGCGGGAGATCGGGAGACCCAGTACTTC. The rearrangement joins TRBV28 to TRBJ2-5, with TRBD2 matching 8 bases. V shed 10 bases and J 5 bases; nucleotides not matched to a gene: 15. Germline V CDR1 and CDR2: MDHEN, SYDVKM. The CDR3 is 15 residues long.